This paragraph covers one TCR beta chain sequence. Its antigen remains unknown. Profiling relied on immunoSEQ multiplex PCR, and the TCRdb table lists in-frame clones only, not all of them. The sample lists approximately 68,000 clones; roughly 80% were seen once. The entry originates in a study of OX40 agonist ivuxolimab in advanced cancers. The overall study: Patients undergoing dose escalation presented with hepatocellular carcinoma, melanoma, renal cell or head and neck cancer. Age averaged around 60 years (range roughly 20 to 90), and 82.7% were male. Study observations and caveats: At 0.1 to 3.0 mg/kg and by week 6, clonal expansion occurred in CD4+ and CD8+ blood T cells.

The TCR comes from an adult with an advanced solid tumor such as melanoma, head and neck, liver or kidney cancer. The sequencing used CD4+ or CD8+ T cells sorted from blood, collected in a trial of the OX40 agonist ivuxolimab.

In nucleotides, the CDR3 is TGTGCCAGCAGTCCCGCGGGTTTTGAGACCCAGTACTTC. This gives the protein CASSPAGFETQYF. The chain recombines TRBV25-1 with TRBJ2-5, with D maybe TRBD2 (5 bases). The CDR3 has 13 residues. Germline V CDR1 and CDR2: MGHDK, SYGVNS. V lost 5 bases and J 5 bases, leaving 12 bases between the germline ends.